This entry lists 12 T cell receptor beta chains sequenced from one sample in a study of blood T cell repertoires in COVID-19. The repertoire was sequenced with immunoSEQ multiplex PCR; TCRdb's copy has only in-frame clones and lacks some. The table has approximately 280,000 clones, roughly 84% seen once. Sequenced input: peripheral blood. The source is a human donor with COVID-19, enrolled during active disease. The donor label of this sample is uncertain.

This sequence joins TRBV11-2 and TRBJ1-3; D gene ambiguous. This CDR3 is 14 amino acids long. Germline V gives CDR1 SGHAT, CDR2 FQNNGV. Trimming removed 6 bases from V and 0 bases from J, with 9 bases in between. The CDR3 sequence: CASRPGSSGNTIYF. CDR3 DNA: TGTGCCAGCAGGCCTGGTAGCTCTGGAAACACCATATATTTT. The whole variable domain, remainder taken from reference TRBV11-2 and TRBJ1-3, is EAGVAQSPRYKIIEKRQSVAFWCNPISGHATLYWYQQILGQGPKLLIQFQNNGVVDDSQLPKDRFSAERLKGVDSTLKIQPAKLEDSAVYLCASRPGSSGNTIYFGEGSWLTVV.

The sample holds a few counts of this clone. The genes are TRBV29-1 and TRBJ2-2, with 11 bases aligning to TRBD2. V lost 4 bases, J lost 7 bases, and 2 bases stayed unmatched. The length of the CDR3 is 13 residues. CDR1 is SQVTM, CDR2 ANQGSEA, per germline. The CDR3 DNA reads TGCAGCGTTGTACTAGCGGGAGTCGGGGAGCTGTTTTTT. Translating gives CSVVLAGVGELFF.

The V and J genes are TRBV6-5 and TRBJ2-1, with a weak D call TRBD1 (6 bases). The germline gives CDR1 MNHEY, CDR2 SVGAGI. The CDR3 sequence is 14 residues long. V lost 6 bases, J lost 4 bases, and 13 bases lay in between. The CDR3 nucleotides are TGTGCCAGCAGAAAGCCCGGGACATACAATGAGCAGTTCTTC. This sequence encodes CASRKPGTYNEQFF.

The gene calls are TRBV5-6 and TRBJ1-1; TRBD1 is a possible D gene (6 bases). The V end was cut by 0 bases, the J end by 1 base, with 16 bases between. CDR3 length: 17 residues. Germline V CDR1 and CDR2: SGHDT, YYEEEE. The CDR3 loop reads CASSLVYGWDTNTEAFF. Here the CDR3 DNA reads TGTGCCAGCAGCTTGGTGTATGGGTGGGACACGAACACTGAAGCTTTCTTT.

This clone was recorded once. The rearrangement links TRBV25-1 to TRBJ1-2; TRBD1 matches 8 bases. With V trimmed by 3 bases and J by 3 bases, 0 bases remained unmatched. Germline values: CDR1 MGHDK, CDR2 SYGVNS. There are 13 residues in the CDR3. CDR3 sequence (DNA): TGTGCCAGCAGTGACAGGGGGCACTATGGCTACACCTTC. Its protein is CASSDRGHYGYTF.

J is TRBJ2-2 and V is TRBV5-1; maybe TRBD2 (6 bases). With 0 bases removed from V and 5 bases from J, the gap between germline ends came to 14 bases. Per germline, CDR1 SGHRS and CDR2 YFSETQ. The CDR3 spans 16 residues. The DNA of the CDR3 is TGCGCCAGCAGCTTGGCGGCGGGGATTCGGACCGGGGAGCTGTTTTTT. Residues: CASSLAAGIRTGELFF.

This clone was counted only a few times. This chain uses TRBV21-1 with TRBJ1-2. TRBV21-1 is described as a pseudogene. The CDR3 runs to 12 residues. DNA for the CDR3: TGTGCCAGCAGCAAAGTAATTTATGGCTACACCTTC. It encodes CASSKVIYGYTF.

In DNA form, the CDR3 reads TGTGCCAGCAGCTTAGCTTTAGGACAGTTTAGCTCCTACGAGCAGTACTTC. Translation: CASSLALGQFSSYEQYF. The genes are TRBV7-2 and TRBJ2-7; perhaps TRBD1 as D (6 bases). CDR3 length: 17 residues. In germline, CDR1 is SGHTA, CDR2 FQGNSA. Trimming took 0 bases from V and 0 from J, leaving 15 bases between them.

The CDR3 DNA follows: TGTGCCAGCAGTCCCGGACAGCACTATGGCTACACCTTC. Its translation: CASSPGQHYGYTF. The gene calls are TRBV12-3 or TRBV12-4 and TRBJ1-2; TRBD1 is a possible D gene (6 bases). V gave up 5 bases and J gave up 3 bases, with 10 bases separating them. CDR3 length: 13 amino acids.

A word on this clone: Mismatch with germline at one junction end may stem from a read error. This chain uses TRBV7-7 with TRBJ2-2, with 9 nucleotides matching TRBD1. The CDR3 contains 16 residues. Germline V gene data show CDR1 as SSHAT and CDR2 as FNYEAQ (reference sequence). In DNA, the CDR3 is TGTGCTAGCAGCGACGGGACAGGGCGGACACCCGGGGAGCTGTTTTTT. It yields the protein CASSDGTGRTPGELFF.

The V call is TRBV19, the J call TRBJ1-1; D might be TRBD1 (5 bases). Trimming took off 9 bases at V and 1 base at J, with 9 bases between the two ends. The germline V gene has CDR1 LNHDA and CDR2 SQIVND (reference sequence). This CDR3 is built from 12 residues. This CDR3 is CASTQGNTEAFF. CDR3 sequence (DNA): TGTGCCAGCACTCAGGGGAACACTGAAGCTTTCTTT.

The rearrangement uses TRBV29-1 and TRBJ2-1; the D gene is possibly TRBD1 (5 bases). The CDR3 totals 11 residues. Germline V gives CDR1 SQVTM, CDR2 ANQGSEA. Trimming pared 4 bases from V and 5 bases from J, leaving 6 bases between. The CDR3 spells CSVVGDNEQFF. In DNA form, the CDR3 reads TGCAGCGTTGTAGGGGACAATGAGCAGTTCTTC.